Shown below are 3 T cell receptor beta chains from a single sample sequenced in a study of shared clonotypes between healthy human individuals. Naive CD8 isolation took CD45RO-negative cells positively selected for CCR7 and excluded terminally differentiated effector memory CD45RA+ cells. Repertoires were generated with immunoSEQ multiplex PCR, while TCRdb's copy carries only in-frame clones and drops some. The repertoire has 1.5 million to 2.5 million clones, approximately 95% of them found once; the top ten carry 1% to 1.5%. Sequenced: naive CD8+ T cells sorted from blood. The source is a man aged 18 to 29 in good health.

The chain has TRBV6-6 and TRBJ1-2; 10 nucleotides match TRBD1. The CDR3 sequence is 15 residues long. Germline V gene sequence: CDR1 MNHNY, CDR2 SVGAGI (reference sequence). Germline trimming cut 7 bases from V and 1 base from J; bases unmatched to any gene: 6. CDR3 coding DNA: TGTGCCAGCACCTACGACAGGGGGCTTAACTATGGCTACACCTTC. Translated: CASTYDRGLNYGYTF.

This chain joins TRBV7-8 and TRBJ1-3, with D uncertain. Germline V CDR1 and CDR2: SGHVS, FQNEAQ. Between the trimmed V and J ends, which lost 5 bases and 2 bases, there was a span of 10 bases. CDR3 length: 14 residues. The CDR3 here is CASSQRPTGNTIYF. The DNA of the CDR3 is TGTGCCAGCAGCCAACGACCGACTGGAAACACCATATATTTT. The full variable domain, rest sourced from reference TRBV7-8 and TRBJ1-3, is GAGVSQSPRYKVAKRGQDVALRCDPISGHVSLFWYQQALGQGPEFLTYFQNEAQLDKSGLPSDRFFAERPEGSVSTLKIQRTQQEDSAVYLCASSQRPTGNTIYFGEGSWLTVV.

The J gene is TRBJ1-2, the V gene TRBV5-7; D remains ambiguous. TRBV5-7 is sorted into the ORF group, with uncertain function. This CDR3 has 15 residues. V gave up 0 bases and J gave up 1 base, with 10 bases separating them. The CDR3 sequence: CASSLERKFNYGYTF. The CDR3 nucleotides are TGTGCCAGCAGCTTGGAAAGGAAGTTTAACTATGGCTACACCTTC.